The TCR beta chain described here comes from a study of T cell responses to AZD1222 COVID-19 vaccine. Study-wide context: Second doses that came at about 4 or about 12 weeks were put together.

Some clones are missing from TCRdb's copy, which holds only in-frame ones; the method was immunoSEQ multiplex PCR. The table lists more than 95,000 clones, around 89% of them singletons. This clone was picked up one time. CDR3 length equals 13 residues. V lost 3 bases and J lost 0, with 3 bases in between. V and J are TRBV12-3 or TRBV12-4 and TRBJ1-5, with D unclear. This TCR derives from an adult in good health. Sequences were derived from peripheral blood, sampled on day 0 of AZD1222 vaccination. The CDR3 protein is CASSFGSNQPQHF. The CDR3 DNA reads as TGTGCCAGCAGTTTCGGTAGCAATCAGCCCCAGCATTTT.